Below are 26 T cell receptor beta chains sequenced from a single sample in a study of early T cells in non-severe SARS-CoV-2 infection. One entry per CDR3 protein, called by TCRdb with MiXCR from the 5' RACE reads. The table has 65,000 to 95,000 distinct CDR3 sequences, 5% seen once. Sequencing was performed on whole blood, taken at baseline. Source of these receptors: an adult who was a healthcare worker with PCR-confirmed SARS-CoV-2 infection or an uninfected control (not recorded which).

This clonotype was recorded many times. The chain joins TRBV12-3 or TRBV12-4 to TRBJ2-2; D might be TRBD2 (5 bases). V was pared by 9 bases and J by 1 base, with 6 bases between. The CDR3 has 12 residues. CDR3 DNA: TGTGCCAGAGAGGGGAACACCGGGGAGCTGTTTTTT. It translates to CAREGNTGELFF.

This clonotype was recorded many times. The rearrangement links TRBV29-1 to TRBJ2-1; 10 bases map to TRBD2. The CDR3 is 13 amino acids. The V segment lost 4 bases and the J segment 4 bases; nucleotides outside the gene matches: 1. CDR1 and CDR2 (germline): SQVTM, ANQGSEA. The CDR3 DNA follows: TGCAGCGTTGGAGCGGGAGGGTACAATGAGCAGTTCTTC. It specifies CSVGAGGYNEQFF.

At least ten counts were recorded for this clonotype. This chain links TRBV20-1 with TRBJ1-1; D is uncertain. CDR1 and CDR2 (germline): DFQATT, SNEGSKA (reference sequence). CDR3 length equals 14 residues. Trimming stripped 2 bases from V and 3 bases from J, with 13 bases between. The DNA for the CDR3 is TGCAGTGCTAGACCACCGGACCAATACACTGAAGCTTTCTTT. It is translated as CSARPPDQYTEAFF.

This clonotype was counted a few times. The gene calls are TRBV7-2 and TRBJ2-1; D not certain. V lost 7 bases, J lost 3 bases, and 22 bases lay in between. The length of the CDR3 is 17 residues. CDR1 is SGHTA and CDR2 is FQGNSA in the germline V gene. The CDR3 DNA reads as TGTGCCAGCACCTTGGGCCCGGGCCAGTCTGGCTACAATGAGCAGTTCTTC. Its protein is CASTLGPGQSGYNEQFF.

This clonotype was found many times. The V and J genes are TRBV6-4 and TRBJ2-1, with D perhaps TRBD2 (5 bases). The CDR3 is 14 amino acids. The V end lost 2 bases, the J end lost 6 bases, and 11 bases lay between the germline ends. The germline CDR1 and CDR2 sequences are MRHNA and SNTAGT. CDR3 sequence (DNA): TGTGCCAGCAGTGACGGCTCCGAGGGCAATGAGCAGTTCTTC. Translated: CASSDGSEGNEQFF.

Ten or more counts support this clonotype. V is TRBV20-1 and J is TRBJ2-3; 7 bases map to TRBD1. The trim removed 5 bases at V and 4 bases at J, leaving 6 bases unmatched. CDR3 length: 13 amino acids. From germline, CDR1 is DFQATT and CDR2 SNEGSKA (reference sequence). Written as DNA, the CDR3 is TGCAGTGCTCGCATACAGGGGCCAGATACGCAGTATTTT. It yields the protein CSARIQGPDTQYF.

This clonotype was observed a handful of times. The V call is TRBV28, the J call TRBJ2-5, with 8 bases identical to TRBD1. Trimming took 5 bases from V and 4 from J; bases not matched to a gene: 6. CDR3 size: 14 residues. Germline V CDR1 and CDR2: MDHEN, SYDVKM. Here the CDR3 DNA reads TGTGCCAGCAGTAGAAGACAGGGGAGAGAGACCCAGTACTTC. Protein product: CASSRRQGRETQYF.

There are a few counts of this clonotype. This sequence joins TRBV28 and TRBJ2-7, with TRBD1 identical over 7 bases. The germline gives CDR1 MDHEN, CDR2 SYDVKM. The CDR3 loop spans 12 amino acids. J lost 4 bases, V lost 8 bases, and 5 bases had no gene match. The CDR3, as DNA: TGTGCCAGCCAGACAGGGATATACGAGCAGTACTTC. Protein: CASQTGIYEQYF.

The genes are TRBV12-3 or TRBV12-4 and TRBJ2-7; D not certain. This CDR3 is 13 amino acids long. V lost 4 bases to trimming and J lost 3 bases, with 10 bases between them. CDR3: CASSSSWGYEQYF. The CDR3 DNA follows: TGTGCCAGCAGTTCCTCCTGGGGCTACGAGCAGTACTTC.

There are a few counts of this clonotype. The chain is built from TRBV6-5 and TRBJ2-1, with 7 bases aligning to TRBD1. CDR1 and CDR2 from the germline V gene are MNHEY and SVGAGI. With 6 bases clipped from V and 2 bases from J, the junction kept 7 bases outside the gene matches. CDR3 size: 15 residues. The CDR3 DNA reads as TGTGCCAGCAGCTACGACAGGGACCCCTACAATGAGCAGTTCTTC. As protein: CASSYDRDPYNEQFF.

The gene calls are TRBV29-1 and TRBJ1-2; possible D gene TRBD1, 5 bases. V dropped 3 bases and J dropped 6 bases, with 14 bases sitting between them. CDR1 is SQVTM and CDR2 is ANQGSEA in the germline V gene. CDR3 length equals 13 residues. The CDR3 protein is CSVDKGPPDGYTF. Here the CDR3 DNA reads TGCAGCGTTGACAAGGGACCGCCCGATGGCTACACCTTC.

The CDR3 spells CASSLQGTTYEQYF. For the CDR3, the DNA is TGTGCCAGCAGCCTACAGGGGACCACCTACGAGCAGTACTTC. V is TRBV27 and J is TRBJ2-7, with 7 bases identical to TRBD1. CDR1 and CDR2 from the germline V gene are MNHEY and SMNVEV (reference sequence). This CDR3 comprises 14 residues. The V gene end was trimmed by 6 bases and the J gene end by 2 bases; junction bases not matched to a gene: 7.

The sample holds many counts of this clonotype. The gene calls are TRBV4-2 and TRBJ2-1, with D unclear. Per germline, CDR1 LGHNA and CDR2 YNFKEQ. V lost 0 bases and J 13 bases, leaving 16 bases between the germline ends. This CDR3 has 14 amino acids. The DNA for the CDR3 is TGTGCCAGCAGCCAAGATCTATCGGTGACTTTCCAGTTCTTC. It encodes CASSQDLSVTFQFF.

This clonotype was detected a few times. The chain joins TRBV19 to TRBJ1-1; D possibly corresponds to TRBD1 (5 bases). The CDR3 has 15 amino acids. Trimming left V 1 base short and J 0 bases short, with 9 bases between. CDR1 is LNHDA, CDR2 SQIVND, per germline (reference sequence). DNA of the CDR3: TGTGCCAGTAGTATAGCCGACAGTTTGAACACTGAAGCTTTCTTT. Amino acid sequence: CASSIADSLNTEAFF.

This clonotype was observed a few times. The rearrangement links TRBV7-3 to TRBJ2-3; D not certain. This CDR3 is built from 14 residues. Deletions cut 1 base from V and 2 bases from J, with 7 bases between. CDR1 is SGHTA and CDR2 is FQGTGA in the germline V gene. The chain's CDR3 is CASSLMGFTDTQYF. CDR3 in DNA: TGTGCCAGCAGCTTAATGGGTTTCACAGATACGCAGTATTTT.

In its sample, this clonotype was seen a few times. In nucleotides, the CDR3 is TGTGCCAGCGGGGGGACTCCCCAAGAGACCCAGTACTTC. Translating gives CASGGTPQETQYF. The V call is TRBV7-2, the J call TRBJ2-5; D perhaps matches TRBD2 (6 bases). Germline CDR1 is SGHTA and CDR2 is FQGNSA. CDR3 size: 13 residues. Trimming pared 8 bases from V and 1 base from J, leaving 11 bases between.

The table lists this clonotype with many counts. The chain employs TRBV11-3 and TRBJ2-1; D might be TRBD1 or TRBD2, each matching 5 bases. Germline V gene data show CDR1 as SGHNT and CDR2 as YENEEA. Trimming took off 5 bases at V and 2 bases at J, with 13 bases between the two ends. This CDR3 has 15 amino acids. DNA of the CDR3: TGTGCCAGCAGCCTGCGACTGGGACCCTACAATGAGCAGTTCTTC. It specifies CASSLRLGPYNEQFF.

This clonotype was recorded at least ten times. The rearrangement joins TRBV3-1 to TRBJ1-1, with D unresolved. Trimming left V 0 bases short and J 8 bases short, with 16 bases between. This CDR3 comprises 15 residues. Germline V CDR1 and CDR2: LGHDT, YNNKEL (reference sequence). The CDR3 DNA reads as TGTGCCAGCAGCCAAGATCTCGACACATCGGCCGAAGCTTTCTTT. This codes for CASSQDLDTSAEAFF.

V usage is TRBV20-1 and J usage is TRBJ1-3, with unresolved D. With 4 bases removed from V and 9 bases from J, the gap between germline ends came to 13 bases. The CDR3 sequence is 12 residues long. The germline V gene encodes CDR1 DFQATT and CDR2 SNEGSKA (reference sequence). The CDR3 protein is CSATKSRSTIYF. The CDR3 DNA reads TGCAGTGCTACCAAGAGTCGGAGCACCATATATTTT.

This clonotype was counted a few times. The rearrangement joins TRBV14 to TRBJ2-1; a weak D match, TRBD2 (6 bases). Germline-derived CDR1 and CDR2 are SGHDN and FVKESK. The V end was cut by 2 bases, the J end by 4 bases, with 15 bases between. This CDR3 spans 16 amino acids. CDR3 protein: CASSQRISGLYNEQFF. The CDR3 nucleotides are TGTGCCAGCAGCCAAAGAATTAGCGGACTTTACAATGAGCAGTTCTTC.

The rearrangement links TRBV19 to TRBJ2-3; D gene uncertain. V dropped 10 bases and J dropped 1 base, with 27 bases sitting between them. This CDR3 has 18 residues. CDR1 LNHDA and CDR2 SQIVND come from the germline V gene (reference sequence). CDR3 sequence reads: CATSSAVVRTPRTDTQYF. The CDR3 DNA sequence: TGTGCCACCTCCTCGGCGGTAGTACGCACCCCGCGCACAGATACGCAGTATTTT.

This chain links TRBV18 with TRBJ2-7; maybe TRBD1 (5 bases). The V end lost 6 bases, the J end lost 5 bases, and 11 bases lay between the germline ends. This CDR3 region has 12 residues. In germline, CDR1 is KGHSH, CDR2 LQKENI. In nucleotides, the CDR3 is TGTGCCAGCTCCCTACAGGAAAACGAGCAGTACTTC. Translating it yields CASSLQENEQYF.

Ten or more counts support this clonotype. The chain carries TRBV12-3 or TRBV12-4 and TRBJ1-1; D ambiguous. V was cut by 5 bases and J by 5 bases, with 9 bases left in between. The CDR3 loop spans 12 amino acids. CDR3 amino acids: CASSHGLTEAFF. CDR3 in DNA: TGTGCCAGCAGTCATGGTTTGACTGAAGCTTTCTTT.

This clonotype showed up many times. J is TRBJ2-7 and V is TRBV27; possibly TRBD2 for D (6 bases). The CDR3 extends over 17 amino acids. V shed 3 bases and J shed 0 bases, with 18 bases lying between them. Germline CDR1 reads MNHEY; CDR2 reads SMNVEV (reference sequence). DNA for the CDR3: TGTGCCAGCAGTTTCTCAGCCCCGGGACTGGGCTCCTACGAGCAGTACTTC. Its protein product is CASSFSAPGLGSYEQYF.

This clonotype is medium-sized by share. The chain recombines TRBV27 with TRBJ2-3; no reliable D call. The CDR3 covers 15 residues. Germline V gene lookup returns CDR1 MNHEY and CDR2 SMNVEV (reference sequence). Trimming pared 5 bases from V and 0 bases from J, leaving 12 bases between. The CDR3 spells CASSLDPRSTDTQYF. The CDR3 DNA reads as TGTGCCAGCAGTCTCGACCCCAGGAGCACAGATACGCAGTATTTT.

The sample holds many counts of this clonotype. The V and J genes are TRBV29-1 and TRBJ2-1, with 7 positions matching TRBD1. Looked up from germline, CDR1 is SQVTM and CDR2 is ANQGSEA. With V trimmed by 1 base and J by 0 bases, 6 bases remained unmatched. The CDR3 is made up of 16 amino acids. For the CDR3, the DNA is TGCAGCGTTGAAGCCATCGACAGGGCCTCCTACAATGAGCAGTTCTTC. Translated, it gives CSVEAIDRASYNEQFF.